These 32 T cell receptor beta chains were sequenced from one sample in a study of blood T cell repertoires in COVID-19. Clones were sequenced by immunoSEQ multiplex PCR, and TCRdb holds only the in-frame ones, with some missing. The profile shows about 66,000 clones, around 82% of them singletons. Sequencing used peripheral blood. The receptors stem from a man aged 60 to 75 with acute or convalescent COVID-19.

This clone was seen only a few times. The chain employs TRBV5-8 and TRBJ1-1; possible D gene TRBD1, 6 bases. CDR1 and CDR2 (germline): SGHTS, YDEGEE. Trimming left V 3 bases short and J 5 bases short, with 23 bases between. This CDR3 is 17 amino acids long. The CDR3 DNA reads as TGTGCCAGCAGCTCATTAACCGGGACACCCTATGCGACTGAAGCTTTCTTT. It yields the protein CASSSLTGTPYATEAFF.

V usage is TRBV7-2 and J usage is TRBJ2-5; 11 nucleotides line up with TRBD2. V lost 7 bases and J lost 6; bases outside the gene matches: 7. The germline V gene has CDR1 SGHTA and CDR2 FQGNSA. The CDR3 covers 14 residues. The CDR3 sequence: CASKYLAGGKTQYF. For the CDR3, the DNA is TGTGCCAGCAAATATCTAGCGGGGGGCAAGACCCAGTACTTC. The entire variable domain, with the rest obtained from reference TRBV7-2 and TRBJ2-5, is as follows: GAGVSQSPSNKVTEKGKDVELRCDPISGHTALYWYRQSLGQGLEFLIYFQGNSAPDKSGLPSDRFSAERTGGSVSTLTIQRTQQEDSAVYLCASKYLAGGKTQYFGPGTRLLVL.

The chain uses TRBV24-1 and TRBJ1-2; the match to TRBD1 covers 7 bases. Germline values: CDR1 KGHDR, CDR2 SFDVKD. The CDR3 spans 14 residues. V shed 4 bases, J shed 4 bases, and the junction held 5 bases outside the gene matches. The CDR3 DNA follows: TGTGCCACCAGTGACTCAGACAGGGCCTATGGCTACACCTTC. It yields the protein CATSDSDRAYGYTF.

The CDR3 spells CSTSGAGRGYEQYF. CDR3 nucleotide sequence: TGCAGCACCTCCGGGGCAGGGAGGGGATACGAGCAGTACTTC. The rearrangement uses TRBV29-1 and TRBJ2-7; TRBD2 agrees at 7 bases. The junction had 14 bases not matched to a gene; V was cut back by 8 bases and J by 4 bases. The CDR3 length is 14 residues. Germline loops: CDR1 SQVTM, CDR2 ANQGSEA.

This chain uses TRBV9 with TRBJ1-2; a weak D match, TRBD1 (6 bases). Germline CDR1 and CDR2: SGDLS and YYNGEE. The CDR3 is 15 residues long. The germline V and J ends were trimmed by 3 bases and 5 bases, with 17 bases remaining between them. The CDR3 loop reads CASSAHRDSAYGYTF. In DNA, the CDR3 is TGTGCCAGCAGCGCCCACAGGGATTCGGCTTATGGCTACACCTTC.

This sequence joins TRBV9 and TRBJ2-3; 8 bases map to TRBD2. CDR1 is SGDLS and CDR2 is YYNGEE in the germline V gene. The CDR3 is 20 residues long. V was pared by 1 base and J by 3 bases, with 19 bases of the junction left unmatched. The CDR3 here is CASSVKSYGGAGGWTDTQYF. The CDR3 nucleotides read TGTGCCAGCAGCGTAAAGTCATACGGGGGGGCCGGTGGTTGGACAGATACGCAGTATTTT.

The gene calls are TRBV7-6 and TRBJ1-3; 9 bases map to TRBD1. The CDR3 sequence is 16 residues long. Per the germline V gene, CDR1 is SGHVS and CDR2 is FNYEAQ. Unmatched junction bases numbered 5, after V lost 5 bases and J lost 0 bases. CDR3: CASSLRQGGSGNTIYF. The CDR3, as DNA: TGTGCCAGCAGCCTCAGACAGGGGGGCTCTGGAAACACCATATATTTT.

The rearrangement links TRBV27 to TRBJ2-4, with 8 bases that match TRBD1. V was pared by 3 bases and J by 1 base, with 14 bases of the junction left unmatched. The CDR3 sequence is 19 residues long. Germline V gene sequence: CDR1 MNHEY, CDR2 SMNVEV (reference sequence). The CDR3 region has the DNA TGTGCCAGCAGTTTGAAGACAGGGGTAGCGTTCGGGGCCAAAAACATTCAGTACTTC. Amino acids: CASSLKTGVAFGAKNIQYF.

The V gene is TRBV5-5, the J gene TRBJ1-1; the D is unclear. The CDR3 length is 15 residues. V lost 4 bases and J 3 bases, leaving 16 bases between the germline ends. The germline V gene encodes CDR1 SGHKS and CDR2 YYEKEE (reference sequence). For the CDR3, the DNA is TGTGCCAGCAGCCAGGACTGGACGGGTCACACTGAAGCTTTCTTT. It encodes CASSQDWTGHTEAFF. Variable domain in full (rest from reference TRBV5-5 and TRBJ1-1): DAGVTQSPTHLIKTRGQQVTLRCSPISGHKSVSWYQQVLGQGPQFIFQYYEKEERGRGNFPDRFSARQFPNYSSELNVNALLLGDSALYLCASSQDWTGHTEAFFGQGTRLTVV.

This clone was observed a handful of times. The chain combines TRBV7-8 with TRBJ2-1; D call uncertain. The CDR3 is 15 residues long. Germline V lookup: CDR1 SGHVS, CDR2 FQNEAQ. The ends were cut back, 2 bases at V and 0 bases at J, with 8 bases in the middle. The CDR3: CASSLILSSYNEQFF. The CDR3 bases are TGTGCCAGCAGCTTAATCCTGAGCTCCTACAATGAGCAGTTCTTC.

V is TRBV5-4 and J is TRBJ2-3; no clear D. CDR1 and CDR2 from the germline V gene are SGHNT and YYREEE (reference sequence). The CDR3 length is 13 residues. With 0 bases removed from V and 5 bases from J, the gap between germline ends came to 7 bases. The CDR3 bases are TGTGCCAGCAGCTTGGTAGGCGGAGATACGCAGTATTTT. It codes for CASSLVGGDTQYF.

The CDR3 nucleotides read TGTGCCAGCAGTTATAATCGGCAGGGGGATCAGCCCCAGCATTTT. Its protein is CASSYNRQGDQPQHF. The chain employs TRBV6-5 and TRBJ1-5; 7 bases map to TRBD1. CDR1 and CDR2 (germline): MNHEY, SVGAGI. The CDR3 spans 15 residues. Unmatched junction bases numbered 7, after V lost 3 bases and J lost 5 bases.

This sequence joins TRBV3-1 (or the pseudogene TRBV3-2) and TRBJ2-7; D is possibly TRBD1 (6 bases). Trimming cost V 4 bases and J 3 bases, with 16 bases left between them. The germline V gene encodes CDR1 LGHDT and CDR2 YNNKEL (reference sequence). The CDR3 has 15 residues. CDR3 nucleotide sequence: TGTGCCAGCAGCCCTACACCCTCGGACAGCTACGAGCAGTACTTC. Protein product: CASSPTPSDSYEQYF.

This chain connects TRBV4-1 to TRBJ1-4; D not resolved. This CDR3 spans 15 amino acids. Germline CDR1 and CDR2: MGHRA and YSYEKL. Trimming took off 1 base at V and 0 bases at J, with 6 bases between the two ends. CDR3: CASSQGGATNEKLFF. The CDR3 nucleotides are TGCGCCAGCAGCCAAGGGGGAGCAACTAATGAAAAACTGTTTTTT.

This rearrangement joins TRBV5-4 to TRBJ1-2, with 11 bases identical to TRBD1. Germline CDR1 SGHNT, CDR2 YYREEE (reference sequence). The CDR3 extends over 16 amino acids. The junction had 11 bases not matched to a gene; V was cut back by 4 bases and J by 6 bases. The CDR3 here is CASSPPGQGAIDGYTF. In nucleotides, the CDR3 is TGTGCCAGCAGCCCGCCCGGACAGGGGGCGATTGATGGCTACACCTTC.

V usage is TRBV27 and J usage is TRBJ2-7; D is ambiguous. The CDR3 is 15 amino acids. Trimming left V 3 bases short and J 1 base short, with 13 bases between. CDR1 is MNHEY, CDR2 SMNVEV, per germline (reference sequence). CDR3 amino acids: CASSFLFGGSYEQYV. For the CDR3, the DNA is TGTGCCAGCAGTTTCTTATTTGGCGGTTCCTACGAGCAGTACGTC.

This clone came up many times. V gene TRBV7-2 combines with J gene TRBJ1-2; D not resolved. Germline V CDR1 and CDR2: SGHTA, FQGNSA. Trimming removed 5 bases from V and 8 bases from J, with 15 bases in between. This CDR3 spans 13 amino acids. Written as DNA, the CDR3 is TGTGCCAGCAGCCTCCAGGTGGTGGGCGGCTACACCTTC. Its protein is CASSLQVVGGYTF.

CDR3 region: CASSQDFQVYNSPLHF. The DNA for the CDR3 is TGTGCCAGCAGCCAAGATTTTCAGGTCTATAATTCACCCCTCCACTTT. The chain uses TRBV4-2 and TRBJ1-6; the D is unclear. Germline V gene lookup returns CDR1 LGHNA and CDR2 YNFKEQ. Trimming stripped 0 bases from V and 3 bases from J, with 9 bases between. CDR3 length: 16 residues.

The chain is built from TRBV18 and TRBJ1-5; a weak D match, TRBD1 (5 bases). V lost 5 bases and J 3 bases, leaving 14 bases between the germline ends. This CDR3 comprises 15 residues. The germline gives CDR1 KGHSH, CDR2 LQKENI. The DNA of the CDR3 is TGTGCCAGCTCATCCATGGGGGGAAACAATCAGCCCCAGCATTTT. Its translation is CASSSMGGNNQPQHF.

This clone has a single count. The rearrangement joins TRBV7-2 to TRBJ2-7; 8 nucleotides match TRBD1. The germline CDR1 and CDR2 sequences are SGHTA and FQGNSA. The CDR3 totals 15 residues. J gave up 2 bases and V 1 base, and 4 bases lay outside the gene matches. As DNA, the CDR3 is TGTGCCAGCAGCTTAGGACAGGGGTGGCCCTACGAGCAGTACGTC. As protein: CASSLGQGWPYEQYV.

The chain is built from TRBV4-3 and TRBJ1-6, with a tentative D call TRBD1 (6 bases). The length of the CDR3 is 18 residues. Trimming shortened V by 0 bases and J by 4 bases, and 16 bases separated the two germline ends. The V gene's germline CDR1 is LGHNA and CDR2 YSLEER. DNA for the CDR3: TGCGCCAGCAGCCAAGATCTCGGGGGGCTCGGGTATAATTCACCCCTCCACTTT. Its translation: CASSQDLGGLGYNSPLHF.

This CDR3 reads CASSLGTGSGNEQFF. The CDR3 DNA follows: TGCGCCAGCAGCTTGGGGACAGGGAGTGGGAATGAGCAGTTCTTC. The chain uses TRBV5-1 and TRBJ2-1; 8 bases are a match to TRBD1. Trimming removed 0 bases from V and 7 bases from J; junction bases left unmatched: 6. CDR1 and CDR2 from the germline V gene are SGHRS and YFSETQ. The CDR3 spans 15 residues.

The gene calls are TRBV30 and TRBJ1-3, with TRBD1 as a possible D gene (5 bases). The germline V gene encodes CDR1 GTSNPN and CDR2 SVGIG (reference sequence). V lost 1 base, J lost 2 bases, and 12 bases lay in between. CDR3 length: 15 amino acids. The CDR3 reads CAWSAPGGPGNTIYF. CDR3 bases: TGTGCCTGGAGTGCCCCGGGGGGTCCTGGAAACACCATATATTTT.

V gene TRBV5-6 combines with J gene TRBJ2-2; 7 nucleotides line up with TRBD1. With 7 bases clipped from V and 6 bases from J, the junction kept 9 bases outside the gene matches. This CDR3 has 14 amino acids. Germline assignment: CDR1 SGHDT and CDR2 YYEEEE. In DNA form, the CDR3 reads TGTGCCAGCGGTTCGACAGGGCGGGCCGGGGAGCTGTTTTTT. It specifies CASGSTGRAGELFF.

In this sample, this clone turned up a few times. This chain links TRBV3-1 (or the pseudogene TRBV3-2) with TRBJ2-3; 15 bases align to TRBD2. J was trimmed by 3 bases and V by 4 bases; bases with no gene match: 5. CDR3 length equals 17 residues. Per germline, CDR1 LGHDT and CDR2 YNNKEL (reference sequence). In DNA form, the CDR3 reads TGTGCCAGCAGCCCTGGACTAGCGGGGGGGTGGACAGATACGCAGTATTTT. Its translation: CASSPGLAGGWTDTQYF.

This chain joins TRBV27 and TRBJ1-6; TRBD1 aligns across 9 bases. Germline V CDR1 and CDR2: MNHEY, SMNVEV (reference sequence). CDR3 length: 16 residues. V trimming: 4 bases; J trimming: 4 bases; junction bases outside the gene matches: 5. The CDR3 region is CASSSAGTGYNSPLHF. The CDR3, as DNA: TGTGCCAGCAGTTCGGCCGGGACAGGGTATAATTCACCCCTCCACTTT.

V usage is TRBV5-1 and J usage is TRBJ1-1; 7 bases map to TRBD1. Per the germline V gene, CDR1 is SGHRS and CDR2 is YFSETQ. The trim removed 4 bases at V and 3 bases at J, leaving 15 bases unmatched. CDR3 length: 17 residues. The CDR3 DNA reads TGCGCCAGCAGCCCTGTTGGCAGGGGGAAGGCGGACACTGAAGCTTTCTTT. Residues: CASSPVGRGKADTEAFF. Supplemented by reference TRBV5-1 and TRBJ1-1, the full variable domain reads KAGVTQTPRYLIKTRGQQVTLSCSPISGHRSVSWYQQTPGQGLQFLFEYFSETQRNKGNFPGRFSGRQFSNSRSEMNVSTLELGDSALYLCASSPVGRGKADTEAFFGQGTRLTVV.

The CDR3 DNA follows: TGCGCCAGCAGCCAAAGAGTAGCGGGGGGTCGAAGCTCCTACGAGCAGTACTTC. It yields the protein CASSQRVAGGRSSYEQYF. V usage is TRBV4-1 and J usage is TRBJ2-7; 10 bases map to TRBD2. The trim removed 2 bases at V and 0 bases at J, leaving 10 bases unmatched. This CDR3 is 18 amino acids long. The V gene's germline CDR1 is MGHRA and CDR2 YSYEKL.

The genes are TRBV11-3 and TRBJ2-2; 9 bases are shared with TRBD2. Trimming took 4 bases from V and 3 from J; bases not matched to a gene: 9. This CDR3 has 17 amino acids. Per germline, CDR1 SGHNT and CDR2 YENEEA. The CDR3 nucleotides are TGTGCCAGCAGCTCCCAGCGGGGGGTTTTCGACACCGGGGAGCTGTTTTTT. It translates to CASSSQRGVFDTGELFF.

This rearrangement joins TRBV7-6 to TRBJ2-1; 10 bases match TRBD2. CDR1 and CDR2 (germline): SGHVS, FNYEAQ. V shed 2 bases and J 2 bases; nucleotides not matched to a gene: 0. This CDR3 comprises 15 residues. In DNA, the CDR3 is TGTGCCAGCAGCTTACTAGCGGGGGCCTACAATGAGCAGTTCTTC. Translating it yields CASSLLAGAYNEQFF.

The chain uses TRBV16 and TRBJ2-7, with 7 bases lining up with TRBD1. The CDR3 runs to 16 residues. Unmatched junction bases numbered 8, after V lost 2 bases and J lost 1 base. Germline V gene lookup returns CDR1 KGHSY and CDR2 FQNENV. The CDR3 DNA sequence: TGTGCCAGCAGCCAAGCGACAGGGAGTCTTTCCTACGAGCAGTACTTC. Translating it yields CASSQATGSLSYEQYF.

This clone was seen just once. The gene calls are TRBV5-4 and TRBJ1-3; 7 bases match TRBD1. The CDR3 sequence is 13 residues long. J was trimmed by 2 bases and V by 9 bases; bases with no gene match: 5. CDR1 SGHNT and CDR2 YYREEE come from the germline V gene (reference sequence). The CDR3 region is CAINDRAGNTIYF. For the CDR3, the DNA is TGTGCCATCAATGACAGGGCTGGAAACACCATATATTTT.